The 20 T cell receptor beta chains given below trace back to one sample, sequenced in a study of T cells in Graves' hyperthyroidism and ophthalmopathy. TCR beta CDR3 regions were amplified from RNA. Primed by the HTBI set, a first-round RT-PCR was run on the TCR CDR3. TCRdb passed the multiplex PCR reads through MiXCR, listing each CDR3 protein once. This sample yields about 350,000 distinct CDR3 sequences, of which around a sixth are seen a single time; about 14% belongs to the top ten. Sequencing input: blood. These receptors were taken from a woman between 40 and 55 years old with Graves' ophthalmopathy.

The chain couples TRBV9 to TRBJ2-7; 11 bases match TRBD2. Germline V gene lookup returns CDR1 SGDLS and CDR2 YYNGEE. V dropped 4 bases and J dropped 0; count of bases not matched to a gene: 6. This CDR3 comprises 16 residues. The CDR3 protein is CASSPTSGESSYEQYF. The CDR3 coding sequence is TGTGCCAGCAGCCCGACTAGCGGGGAGAGCTCCTACGAGCAGTACTTC.

This clonotype was counted many times. V gene TRBV5-1 combines with J gene TRBJ1-1; 10 positions agree with TRBD1. V gave up 5 bases and J gave up 4 bases; unmatched junction bases: 5. Looked up from germline, CDR1 is SGHRS and CDR2 is YFSETQ. The CDR3 is 14 amino acids. CDR3 region: CASRTGGAVTEAFF. CDR3 sequence (DNA): TGCGCCAGCAGGACAGGGGGCGCGGTCACTGAAGCTTTCTTT.

The sample holds many counts of this clonotype. The chain carries TRBV6-1 and TRBJ1-2, with 7 bases identical to TRBD1. The V and J ends lost 3 bases and 6 bases, in that order; junction bases with no gene match: 13. Germline loops: CDR1 MNHNS, CDR2 SASEGT. CDR3 length equals 16 residues. The CDR3 sequence: CASSDLWLWTGNGYTF. The CDR3 nucleotides are TGTGCCAGCAGTGATTTATGGTTGTGGACAGGCAATGGCTACACCTTC.

The chain carries TRBV3-1 and TRBJ2-1, with D unresolved. Germline CDR1 is LGHDT and CDR2 is YNNKEL (reference sequence). Trimming cost V 6 bases and J 0 bases, with 15 bases left between them. This CDR3 has 16 amino acids. Here the CDR3 DNA reads TGTGCCAGCAGGCGAGCGAGGTGGAGCTCCTACAATGAGCAGTTCTTC. Translated, it gives CASRRARWSSYNEQFF.

This clonotype was picked up many times. The rearrangement links TRBV28 to TRBJ1-5; D is undetermined. CDR3 length: 16 residues. V lost 4 bases and J 2 bases, leaving 15 bases between the germline ends. Germline loops: CDR1 MDHEN, CDR2 SYDVKM. CDR3 region: CASSYTPWGGNQPQHF. The DNA of the CDR3 is TGTGCCAGCAGTTATACGCCATGGGGTGGCAATCAGCCCCAGCATTTT.

Comment on this clonotype: The CDR3 does not close with the conserved phenylalanine or tryptophan, likely indicating a read error. Because the CDR3's place on the DNA is in doubt, the DNA is left out and the CDR3 is given as listed by TCRdb. J is TRBJ2-5 and V is TRBV2; no check of the table's D call, TRBD1, against the DNA was made. Counting both end residues, the CDR3 totals 14 amino acids. Germline V gene data show CDR1 as SNHLY and CDR2 as FYNNEI. CDR3: CASSRDRNRETQYL.

The chain combines TRBV30 with TRBJ2-7; D gene unclear. CDR3 length: 11 residues. Trimming took 0 bases from V and 5 from J, leaving 5 bases between them. Germline V gives CDR1 GTSNPN, CDR2 SVGIG (reference sequence). CDR3 sequence: CAWSVSDEQYF. As DNA, the CDR3 is TGTGCCTGGAGTGTTAGTGACGAGCAGTACTTC. Filled out from reference TRBV30 and TRBJ2-7, the complete variable domain reads SQTIHQWPATLVQPVGSPLSLECTVEGTSNPNLYWYRQAAGRGLQLLFYSVGIGQISSEVPQNLSASRPQDRQFILSSKKLLLSDSGFYLCAWSVSDEQYFGPGTRLTVT.

The table lists this clonotype with many counts. The V and J genes are TRBV19 and TRBJ1-5, with TRBD1 matching 8 bases. The CDR3 length is 14 residues. Per germline, CDR1 LNHDA and CDR2 SQIVND (reference sequence). V dropped 4 bases and J dropped 4; count of bases not matched to a gene: 3. Here the CDR3 reads CASSRDRNNQPQHF. Written as DNA, the CDR3 is TGTGCCAGTAGTAGGGACAGGAATAATCAGCCCCAGCATTTT.

This clonotype was recorded many times. The J gene is TRBJ2-7, the V gene TRBV6-1; D not certain. The V end lost 7 bases, the J end lost 2 bases, and 6 bases lay between the germline ends. Germline V gene sequence: CDR1 MNHNS, CDR2 SASEGT. The CDR3 totals 11 residues. CDR3 DNA: TGTGCCAGCACAGAAGCCTACGAGCAGTACTTC. Its protein is CASTEAYEQYF.

This clonotype came up many times. The chain links TRBV9 to TRBJ1-1, with 11 bases matching TRBD1. Germline assignment: CDR1 SGDLS and CDR2 YYNGEE. The V segment lost 4 bases and the J segment 8 bases; nucleotides outside the gene matches: 7. The CDR3 runs to 14 residues. CDR3 nucleotides: TGTGCCAGCAGCCCGGGACAGGGGGTGATGGAAGCTTTCTTT. It translates to CASSPGQGVMEAFF.

This clonotype was seen ten or more times. This sequence joins TRBV27 and TRBJ1-5, with unresolved D. V shed 8 bases and J shed 0 bases, with 8 bases lying between them. Germline values: CDR1 MNHEY, CDR2 SMNVEV (reference sequence). This CDR3 spans 13 amino acids. The CDR3 DNA reads as TGTGCCAGCGCGAAGTATAGCAATCAGCCCCAGCATTTT. Its protein product is CASAKYSNQPQHF.

This clonotype was seen a handful of times. The chain recombines TRBV6-5 with TRBJ2-5; 8 bases map to TRBD1. Looked up from germline, CDR1 is MNHEY and CDR2 is SVGAGI. Trimming at V came to 6 bases and at J to 5 bases, leaving 2 bases not matched to a gene. This CDR3 is built from 12 residues. In nucleotides, the CDR3 is TGTGCCAGCAGGAGGACAGGGGAGACCCAGTACTTC. This sequence encodes CASRRTGETQYF.

This clonotype was observed many times. V gene TRBV4-2 combines with J gene TRBJ2-7; perhaps TRBD1 as D (6 bases). CDR1 is LGHNA and CDR2 is YNFKEQ in the germline V gene. V lost 0 bases to trimming and J lost 3 bases, with 9 bases between them. CDR3 length equals 14 residues. Written as DNA, the CDR3 is TGTGCCAGCAGCCAAGAAACAGGGAACTACGAGCAGTACTTC. Translated, it gives CASSQETGNYEQYF.

The table lists this clonotype with many counts. The genes are TRBV7-9 and TRBJ1-2; D ambiguous. From germline, CDR1 is SEHNR and CDR2 FQNEAQ (reference sequence). Between the trimmed V and J ends, which lost 5 bases and 1 base, there was a span of 11 bases. CDR3 length equals 14 residues. CDR3 region: CASSTTGFNYGYTF. For the CDR3, the DNA is TGTGCCAGCAGCACTACGGGATTTAACTATGGCTACACCTTC.

The chain uses TRBV4-1 and TRBJ2-7; 9 bases agree with TRBD2. Germline CDR1 is MGHRA and CDR2 is YSYEKL. V lost 0 bases, J lost 2 bases, and 14 bases stayed unmatched. The CDR3 runs 19 residues. The CDR3 region is CASSQELWFEREVPYEQYF. CDR3 coding DNA: TGCGCCAGCAGCCAAGAGTTATGGTTCGAGCGGGAGGTTCCCTACGAGCAGTACTTC.

This clonotype was seen many times. The genes are TRBV7-2 and TRBJ2-7; D gene uncertain. Germline V gene sequence: CDR1 SGHTA, CDR2 FQGNSA. The V gene lost 5 bases and the J gene lost 1 base, with 15 bases spanning the gap. CDR3 length: 15 amino acids. In nucleotides, the CDR3 is TGTGCCAGCAGCCCCCTGGCTCTGATATCCTACGAGCAGTACTTC. Translation: CASSPLALISYEQYF.

This clonotype was counted between two and nine times. The chain is built from TRBV9 and TRBJ2-5; the D is unclear. The CDR3 spans 14 residues. The germline V gene has CDR1 SGDLS and CDR2 YYNGEE. Trimming shortened V by 0 bases and J by 5 bases, and 11 bases separated the two germline ends. The CDR3 loop is CASSVDGVGETQYF. CDR3 nucleotide sequence: TGTGCCAGCAGCGTAGATGGGGTTGGGGAGACCCAGTACTTC.

This clonotype showed up many times. The junction departs from the called germline gene at one end, perhaps through a read error. The chain couples TRBV10-3 to TRBJ1-5, with 8 positions matching TRBD1. This CDR3 has 14 amino acids. Germline CDR1 ENHRY, CDR2 SYGVKD. The CDR3 region has the DNA TGTGCCATCAGGCCGGGACAGGTCAATCAGCCCCACCATTTT. Its protein product is CAIRPGQVNQPHHF.

This clonotype was observed many times. The V gene is TRBV28, the J gene TRBJ2-7; 7 bases are a match to TRBD1. V shed 6 bases and J 5 bases; nucleotides not matched to a gene: 13. Germline lookup yields CDR1 MDHEN and CDR2 SYDVKM. The CDR3 runs to 15 residues. The CDR3 DNA follows: TGTGCCAGCAGCCCTAATGACAGGGTTCTACACGAGCAGTACTTC. This gives the protein CASSPNDRVLHEQYF.

This clonotype was counted between two and nine times. One end of the junction does not line up with germline, which may come from a read error. The gene calls are TRBV6-5 and TRBJ1-3; no definite D call. In germline, CDR1 is MNHEY, CDR2 SVGAGI. The length of the CDR3 is 15 residues. Here the CDR3 reads CASSYEVINGNTISF. The CDR3 DNA reads as TGTGCCAGCAGTTACGAGGTAATTAATGGAAACACCATATCTTTT.